A selection of T cell receptor beta chains follows, all from one sample in a study of cytotoxic CD8 clonotypes in ibrutinib-treated CLL. Using immunoSEQ multiplex PCR, the repertoire was profiled, and TCRdb retains in-frame clones only, with some absent. In the table there are about 120,000 clones, about 50% of which are singletons. Material: PBMCs, obtained after 24 months of ibrutinib treatment. These receptors all stem from a human donor with chronic lymphocytic leukemia. Both conserved end residues are part of each CDR3. The D gene is left open where the match is weak. Clone size is not always given. Where it is, it says once, few, many or a class for expanded clones.

V	J	D	size	DNA	CDR3
TRBV6-6	TRBJ1-2	TRBD1	-	TGTGCCATCTCAGGGGGCCCCTATGGCTACACCTTC	CAISGGPYGYTF
TRBV7-2	TRBJ1-1	-	-	TGTGCCAGCAGCTCGCCGACCGAAATCGAAGCTTTCTTT	CASSSPTEIEAFF
TRBV4-1	TRBJ2-5	TRBD1	many	TGCGCCAGCAGCCATAAGACAGGGATAGAGACCCAGTACTTC	CASSHKTGIETQYF
TRBV28	TRBJ2-1	-	-	TGTGCCAGCAGTGCCTACGCTGGGGCCGATGAGCAGTTCTTC	CASSAYAGADEQFF
TRBV7-2	TRBJ1-1	TRBD1	-	TGTGCCAGCAGCTTAGGACAGGGGGCTGGCACTGAAGCTTTCTTT	CASSLGQGAGTEAFF
TRBV6-5	TRBJ1-5	-	few	TGTGCCAGCAACACTGACCTTTATAGCAATCAGCCCCAGCATTTT	CASNTDLYSNQPQHF
TRBV7-9	TRBJ2-1	-	-	TGTGCCAGCAGCCTACAGGGATCGGGCAATGAGCAGTTCTTC	CASSLQGSGNEQFF
TRBV27	TRBJ2-7	-	once	TGTGCCAGCAGTTCGGGACGGGTTTCCCACGAGCAGTACTTC	CASSSGRVSHEQYF
TRBV5-1	TRBJ2-7	TRBD1	-	TGCGCCAGCAGCACGGGACAGAGATACGAGCAGTACTTC	CASSTGQRYEQYF
TRBV7-2	TRBJ1-3	-	-	TGTGCCAGCAGCTTAAGAGGGGCGGCTGGAAACACCATATATTTT	CASSLRGAAGNTIYF
TRBV7-9	TRBJ1-1	-	-	TGTGCCAGCAGCCCATCTCTCAAGGGCAGCGCTTGGGGCCAAGCTTTCTTT	CASSPSLKGSAWGQAFF
TRBV29-1	TRBJ2-3	-	-	TGCAGCGTTGAGCGCGGTTACGGAACAGATACGCAGTATTTT	CSVERGYGTDTQYF
TRBV5-1	TRBJ2-3	TRBD1	-	TGCGCCAGCAGCTTGAAGACAGGGGGCACAGATACGCAGTATTTT	CASSLKTGGTDTQYF
TRBV5-5	TRBJ1-2	-	-	TGTGCCAGCAGCGACAGTCTCAATGGCTACACCTTC	CASSDSLNGYTF
TRBV9	TRBJ2-7	-	-	TGTGCCAGCAGCGTAGAGTGGGGCGAGCAGTACTTC	CASSVEWGEQYF
TRBV5-6	TRBJ2-3	-	-	TGTGCCAGCAGCTCCCGTAGGTTCCAAAGCACAGATACGCAGTATTTT	CASSSRRFQSTDTQYF
TRBV11-1	TRBJ2-2	TRBD1	-	TGTGCCAGCAGCCCGCGGACAGGGGCGAACACCGGGGAGCTGTTTTTT	CASSPRTGANTGELFF
TRBV7-2	TRBJ1-5	TRBD1	-	TGTGCCAGCAGCCGCACAGGGGATCAGCCCCAGCATTTT	CASSRTGDQPQHF
TRBV2	TRBJ1-6	-	-	TGTGCCAGCAGGGGCTTATCTAATTCACCCCTCCACTTT	CASRGLSNSPLHF
TRBV21-1	TRBJ2-6	-	medium-sized	TGTGCCAGCAGGGGACAGGGGGCTGGGGCCAACGTCCTGACTTTC	CASRGQGAGANVLTF
TRBV11-2	TRBJ2-1	-	-	TGTGCCAGCAGCCTACAATCCGGGACAAGGGCAAATGAGCAGTTCTTC	CASSLQSGTRANEQFF